Reported below is one T cell receptor beta chain. It has no known antigen specificity. Base qualities are not recorded, but no much larger clone differs from it by a single base. TCRbeta CDR3 regions were amplified from genomic DNA using the immunoSEQ Assay, a bias-controlled multiplex PCR. The authors' analysis ran thus. Within the assay, amplification of reference gene primers was used to estimate how many nucleated cells each sample contained. Sequence reads were collapsed and filtered to measure the absolute abundance of every unique TCRbeta CDR3 rearrangement. For each sample, productive Simpson clonality was calculated by taking the square root of Simpson's diversity index across productive rearrangements. TCRdb's version of the immuneACCESS table is confined to in-frame rearrangements and falls short of the full clone set. An unresolved V gene accounts for under half of the shortfall where checked; the remainder is of unknown origin. D and trimming come from the DNA, and the V and J calls and clone size come from that table. The sample table records about 480,000 clones; approximately 88% of these occur just once. Approximately 1.8% of the sample lies in the top ten.

V and J lose 3 bases and 4 bases, and a span of 16 bases separates them. According to the germline V gene (reference sequence), CDR1 reads MNHEY and CDR2 reads SMNVEV. Its CDR3 holds 16 amino acids, cysteine through phenylalanine. Just CDR3 DNA is preserved here, 48 bases in frame from base 1. In the prospective study, participants were roughly 18 to 95 years old, resided in around 25 geographic areas of the United States, and were enrolled through a virtual design. In the prospective study, cohorts were assigned on the basis of participant-reported clinical history obtained from a screening survey and a study questionnaire. ImmuneRACE Cohort 3 recovered participants were defined by two consecutive negative NP/OP PCR tests, healthcare professional clearance, or symptom resolution. In the prospective study, whole blood, serum and a nasopharyngeal or oropharyngeal swab were collected from each participant by mobile phlebotomists. Over an approximately 2-month period, participants in the prospective study had the option of providing additional blood draws and questionnaires. Prospective study blood samples were shipped either frozen or at room temperature before DNA extraction.

This sample was included in a study of blood T cell repertoires in COVID-19 (dated by TCRdb to about 2020). Describing the broader study: Collaborator samples came from the United States, Italy and Spain and covered acute and convalescent phases of COVID-19. The material from the prospective study consisted of cDNA or gDNA derived from T cells, B-cell-depleted T cells, or PBMCs. Deeply sampled blood TCRbeta repertoires from subjects exposed to, actively infected with, or recovered from COVID-19 were included in the dataset. The repertoires were made available in a free public database intended to serve as a resource for research on the immune response to SARS-CoV-2. The samples were drawn from two sources: the first 160 participants of the ongoing ImmuneRACE study, and 1,000 to 1,500 subjects contributed by 6 global collaborators. Sample metadata almost always included a de-identified subject ID, COVID-19 status, age in years and sex. Where HLA class I and class II types were available, the types were taken from metadata supplied by the sample provider, not from assay-based typing. What the work shows at the level of the full study, not this receptor alone: The amount of clinical and demographic metadata varied by source and participant and was provided uncurated.

Sequencing was carried out using PBMCs or T cells enriched from blood (not recorded which). The source is a middle-aged woman who had recovered from COVID-19. This chain joins TRBV27 to TRBJ2-1, with TRBD2 perhaps the D gene, on 5 matching bases. The DNA reads as follows: TGTGCCAGCAGTTTTCTCGGCCTAGCAAATTACAATGAGCAGTTCTTC. This encodes CASSFLGLANYNEQFF.